The 20 T cell receptor beta chains below were found in one sample sequenced in a study of blood T cells in healthy people across ages. Next came a second PCR, run for roughly 6 to 11 cycles, which used a sample-barcoded 5' primer along with a J-beta primer mix. One entry per CDR3 protein, called by TCRdb with MiXCR from the 5' RACE reads. The sample shows 1.8 million or so distinct CDR3 sequences, roughly 43% of them seen only once. The sample was blood. These TCRs come from a human donor in good health.

This clonotype came up a few times. The chain combines TRBV24-1 with TRBJ2-3; 8 positions agree with TRBD1. The germline gives CDR1 KGHDR, CDR2 SFDVKD. V shed 3 bases, J shed 3 bases, and the junction held 10 bases outside the gene matches. This CDR3 contains 17 residues. CDR3 nucleotide sequence: TGTGCCACCAGTGATAGTAGGACAGGGATGGGAACAGATACGCAGTATTTT. This encodes CATSDSRTGMGTDTQYF.

V is TRBV7-6 and J is TRBJ1-4, with D hard to call. The CDR3 runs 15 residues. Germline V lookup: CDR1 SGHVS, CDR2 FNYEAQ. The germline V and J ends were trimmed by 1 base and 3 bases, with 9 bases remaining between them. CDR3 DNA: TGTGCCAGCAGCTTAGTTTCACAGCCTAATGAAAAACTGTTTTTT. It encodes CASSLVSQPNEKLFF. The variable domain in full, completed from reference TRBV7-6 and TRBJ1-4, reads GAGVSQSPRYKVTKRGQDVALRCDPISGHVSLYWYRQALGQGPEFLTYFNYEAQQDKSGLPNDRFSAERPEGSISTLTIQRTEQRDSAMYRCASSLVSQPNEKLFFGSGTQLSVL.

The genes are TRBV20-1 and TRBJ1-2; D unclear. With 5 bases removed from V and 8 bases from J, the gap between germline ends came to 12 bases. This CDR3 has 11 amino acids. CDR1 is DFQATT, CDR2 SNEGSKA, per germline (reference sequence). The CDR3 bases are TGCAGTGCTTCCGGACTGGGAGGCTACACCTTC. Translating gives CSASGLGGYTF.

This clonotype showed up just a few times. V and J are TRBV10-3 and TRBJ1-5; 7 positions agree with TRBD1. After removal of 8 bases from V and 0 bases from J, the junction contained 31 bases not matched to a gene. This CDR3 contains 23 residues. CDR1 ENHRY and CDR2 SYGVKD come from the germline V gene. DNA for the CDR3: TGTGCCATCGTTCTGGCGCCGTTGAGAGCTAAGACAGGGAGTCGAAATAGCAATCAGCCCCAGCATTTT. Protein: CAIVLAPLRAKTGSRNSNQPQHF.

This chain connects TRBV7-2 to TRBJ2-4, with D possibly called TRBD1 or TRBD2 (5 bases each). Judging by the DNA end, TRBJ2-7 fits better; the J call may be wrong. Germline V CDR1 and CDR2: SGHTA, FQGNSA. The CDR3 consists of 14 residues. For the CDR3, the DNA is TGTGCCAGCAGCCCCTCGGGACGCCTCATCGAGCAGTACTTC. This translates into CASSPSGRLIEQYF.

The CDR3 DNA reads TGTGCCAGCGCCGATATCCCCTACGAGCAGTACTTC. It translates to CASADIPYEQYF. The V gene is TRBV12-3 or TRBV12-4, the J gene TRBJ2-5; no firm D call. The J call is in doubt because the DNA end fits TRBJ2-7 better. The CDR3 is made up of 12 amino acids.

This chain links TRBV27 with TRBJ1-6; tentative D call: TRBD1 (6 bases). This CDR3 region has 13 residues. Germline-derived CDR1 and CDR2 are MNHEY and SMNVEV (reference sequence). V lost 8 bases and J 6 bases, leaving 11 bases between the germline ends. CDR3 DNA sequence: TGTGCCAGCCAAACAGGGTTTAATTCACCCCTCCACTTT. It yields the protein CASQTGFNSPLHF.

This clonotype appeared a few times. The chain couples TRBV7-2 to TRBJ2-7, with a possible D match to TRBD1 (6 bases). Germline V gene sequence: CDR1 SGHTA, CDR2 FQGNSA. With 5 bases removed from V and 7 bases from J, the gap between germline ends came to 15 bases. This CDR3 is built from 13 residues. CDR3 residues: CASSHTGFGEQYF. The CDR3 DNA is TGTGCCAGCAGCCATACAGGGTTTGGGGAGCAGTACTTC.

The chain links TRBV4-1 to TRBJ2-1, with 8 bases identical to TRBD2. Germline V gene data show CDR1 as MGHRA and CDR2 as YSYEKL. Germline trimming cut 1 base from V and 4 bases from J; bases unmatched to any gene: 6. The CDR3 covers 16 residues. The CDR3 nucleotides are TGCGCCAGCAGCCAAGGGTTGGTAGCGGGGTACAATGAGCAGTTCTTC. It codes for CASSQGLVAGYNEQFF.

V is TRBV7-2 and J is TRBJ2-7; tentatively, D is TRBD1 (6 bases). Looked up from germline, CDR1 is SGHTA and CDR2 is FQGNSA. The CDR3 is 15 residues long. With 1 base removed from V and 2 bases from J, the gap between germline ends came to 12 bases. The CDR3 region is CASSLVGQPPYEQYF. Here the CDR3 DNA reads TGTGCCAGCAGCTTAGTGGGACAACCGCCCTACGAGCAGTACTTC.

The CDR3 sequence is CSATGGEPSIYGYTF. CDR3 nucleotides: TGCAGTGCTACCGGGGGGGAGCCCTCCATCTATGGCTACACCTTC. The chain couples TRBV20-1 to TRBJ1-2; D perhaps matches TRBD1 (5 bases). V lost 4 bases and J lost 4, with 19 bases in between. This CDR3 comprises 15 residues. CDR1 and CDR2 from the germline V gene are DFQATT and SNEGSKA (reference sequence).

In this sample, this clonotype turned up a few times. V usage is TRBV30 and J usage is TRBJ2-5; maybe TRBD1 (6 bases). The CDR3 is 16 residues long. Germline V gene lookup returns CDR1 GTSNPN and CDR2 SVGIG (reference sequence). V lost 3 bases, J lost 5 bases, and 22 bases lay in between. The CDR3 DNA sequence: TGTGCCTGGAGGCCCCCAGGACAGCGCCTTGGGGAGACCCAGTACTTC. Translation: CAWRPPGQRLGETQYF.

This sequence joins TRBV2 and TRBJ2-1, with 10 positions matching TRBD2. V trimming: 1 base; J trimming: 6 bases; junction bases outside the gene matches: 9. Germline-derived CDR1 and CDR2 are SNHLY and FYNNEI. This CDR3 is 17 amino acids long. The CDR3 protein is CASSEGIITSGVNEQFF. The CDR3 region has the DNA TGTGCCAGCAGTGAAGGTATTATAACTAGCGGGGTCAATGAGCAGTTCTTC.

The gene calls are TRBV29-1 and TRBJ1-2; D call uncertain. CDR1 is SQVTM and CDR2 is ANQGSEA in the germline V gene. The CDR3 is 14 amino acids. V lost 3 bases, J lost 7 bases, and 18 bases lay in between. CDR3 sequence: CSVDEEGPICGYTF. CDR3 bases: TGCAGCGTTGACGAGGAGGGCCCCATCTGTGGCTACACCTTC.

This rearrangement joins TRBV20-1 to TRBJ2-7; D is ambiguous. CDR1 is DFQATT, CDR2 SNEGSKA, per germline (reference sequence). With 3 bases removed from V and 0 bases from J, the gap between germline ends came to 12 bases. CDR3 length equals 14 residues. The CDR3 DNA reads TGCAGTGCTAGTCAGGCAGGTAGCTCCTACGAGCAGTACTTC. The encoded protein is CSASQAGSSYEQYF.

The V call is TRBV12-3 or TRBV12-4, the J call TRBJ1-5, with 8 bases identical to TRBD1. The V segment lost 7 bases and the J segment 4 bases; nucleotides outside the gene matches: 9. This CDR3 spans 15 amino acids. For the CDR3, the DNA is TGTGCCAGCACGGGGACAGGCGTATGGAATCAGCCCCAGCATTTT. Amino acids: CASTGTGVWNQPQHF.

The V and J genes are TRBV10-3 and TRBJ1-1; D remains unclear. V lost 2 bases, J lost 0 bases, and 7 bases lay in between. The length of the CDR3 is 14 residues. Germline V gene lookup returns CDR1 ENHRY and CDR2 SYGVKD. The CDR3 loop reads CAISEEGMNTEAFF. In DNA form, the CDR3 reads TGTGCCATCAGTGAGGAGGGTATGAACACTGAAGCTTTCTTT.

Of note for this clonotype: One junction end does not reproduce the germline sequence, and a read error may be involved. V is TRBV5-1 and J is TRBJ2-7; 8 nucleotides align to TRBD2. Germline CDR1 is SGHRS and CDR2 is YFSETQ. The CDR3 has 17 amino acids. The CDR3 nucleotides read TGCACCAGCAGCTTCGGACTAGCAGGCCGCTCCGTCTACGAGCAGTACTTC. It is translated as CTSSFGLAGRSVYEQYF.

This chain uses TRBV5-1 with TRBJ1-3; D gene ambiguous. Germline V CDR1 and CDR2: SGHRS, YFSETQ. The ends were cut back, 4 bases at V and 2 bases at J, with 13 bases in the middle. The CDR3 consists of 15 residues. Written as DNA, the CDR3 is TGCGCCAGCAGCGCCGGGTTGCCCCCTGGAAACACCATATATTTT. This sequence encodes CASSAGLPPGNTIYF.

V and J are TRBV5-1 and TRBJ1-2; 12 bases align to TRBD1. Germline CDR1 and CDR2: SGHRS and YFSETQ. This CDR3 spans 17 amino acids. The V gene end was trimmed by 0 bases and the J gene end by 7 bases; junction bases not matched to a gene: 10. Here the CDR3 DNA reads TGCGCCAGCAGCTTGGCCTCTTCGGGACAGGGGGCGCTTGGCTACACCTTC. It translates to CASSLASSGQGALGYTF. Using reference TRBV5-1 and TRBJ1-2 for the parts outside the CDR3, the full variable domain is KAGVTQTPRYLIKTRGQQVTLSCSPISGHRSVSWYQQTPGQGLQFLFEYFSETQRNKGNFPGRFSGRQFSNSRSEMNVSTLELGDSALYLCASSLASSGQGALGYTFGSGTRLTVV.